Following are 9 T cell receptor beta chains from one sample sequenced in a study of blood T cell repertoires in COVID-19. Some clones are missing from TCRdb's copy, which holds only in-frame ones; the method was immunoSEQ multiplex PCR. Of 300,000 to 400,000 clones listed, about nine tenths are singletons. Sequenced input: peripheral blood. These receptors were obtained from a man over 45 with active or convalescent COVID-19.

The chain joins TRBV2 to TRBJ1-6; 8 positions agree with TRBD1. The CDR3 loop spans 16 amino acids. Losses at the gene ends were 0 bases for V and 9 bases for J; bases not matched to a gene: 7. The V gene's germline CDR1 is SNHLY and CDR2 FYNNEI. In DNA, the CDR3 is TGTGCCAGCAGTGAAGCCGGACAGGGTTTCGGTTCACCCCTCCACTTT. Its translation: CASSEAGQGFGSPLHF.

This chain joins TRBV27 and TRBJ2-5, with 9 bases fitting TRBD2. Trimming removed 6 bases from V and 4 bases from J; junction bases left unmatched: 15. The CDR3 sequence is 17 residues long. Looked up from germline, CDR1 is MNHEY and CDR2 is SMNVEV (reference sequence). CDR3: CASSSFQSGGLIETQYF. In DNA form, the CDR3 reads TGTGCCAGCAGCTCATTCCAGAGCGGGGGGCTGATAGAGACCCAGTACTTC.

This clone has just one count. The J gene is TRBJ2-2, the V gene TRBV7-9; 7 bases are a match to TRBD2. The germline CDR1 and CDR2 sequences are SEHNR and FQNEAQ (reference sequence). CDR3 length equals 14 residues. Losses at the gene ends were 5 bases for V and 5 bases for J; bases not matched to a gene: 5. In DNA form, the CDR3 reads TGTGCCAGCAGCAATCTGGGGGGGACCGGGGAGCTGTTTTTT. This gives the protein CASSNLGGTGELFF.

This sequence joins TRBV28 and TRBJ1-3; D call uncertain. CDR3 length: 15 residues. V was pared by 6 bases and J by 0 bases, with 12 bases between. Looked up from germline, CDR1 is MDHEN and CDR2 is SYDVKM. CDR3 coding DNA: TGTGCCAGCAGGCACCTCCAGATCTCTGGAAACACCATATATTTT. It specifies CASRHLQISGNTIYF.

The rearrangement uses TRBV19 and TRBJ2-3, with D perhaps matching TRBD2 (6 bases). There are 12 residues in the CDR3. Germline values: CDR1 LNHDA, CDR2 SQIVND (reference sequence). The V and J ends lost 6 bases and 4 bases respectively, with 8 bases between them. CDR3 sequence reads: CASSGRADTQYF. The CDR3 nucleotides read TGTGCCAGTAGCGGGAGAGCAGATACGCAGTATTTT. Filled out from reference TRBV19 and TRBJ2-3, the complete variable domain reads DGGITQSPKYLFRKEGQNVTLSCEQNLNHDAMYWYRQDPGQGLRLIYYSQIVNDFQKGDIAEGYSVSREKKESFPLTVTSAQKNPTAFYLCASSGRADTQYFGPGTRLTVL.

The chain is built from TRBV24-1 and TRBJ2-5; tentatively, D is TRBD1 (5 bases). CDR1 is KGHDR, CDR2 SFDVKD, per germline. This CDR3 contains 14 residues. Trimming shortened V by 6 bases and J by 1 base, and 11 bases separated the two germline ends. CDR3: CATSIDSAQETQYF. In DNA, the CDR3 is TGTGCCACCAGTATCGACAGTGCCCAAGAGACCCAGTACTTC.

The chain recombines TRBV20-1 with TRBJ2-7; D perhaps matches TRBD1 (5 bases). The germline V gene encodes CDR1 DFQATT and CDR2 SNEGSKA (reference sequence). The germline V and J ends were trimmed by 3 bases and 2 bases, with 17 bases remaining between them. The CDR3 runs 15 residues. The CDR3 loop reads CSASRSGSMTYEQYF. The CDR3 region has the DNA TGCAGTGCTAGTCGGTCAGGGTCTATGACCTACGAGCAGTACTTC.

This clone was detected only once. The chain uses TRBV5-1 and TRBJ1-2; D is perhaps TRBD1 (6 bases). V lost 0 bases and J 1 base, leaving 10 bases between the germline ends. Germline V gene lookup returns CDR1 SGHRS and CDR2 YFSETQ. The CDR3 sequence is 15 residues long. Written as DNA, the CDR3 is TGCGCCAGCAGCTTGGTACAGGGCGGTAACTATGGCTACACCTTC. It encodes CASSLVQGGNYGYTF.

V gene TRBV30 combines with J gene TRBJ1-5; D not resolved. Trimming shortened V by 1 base and J by 11 bases, and 15 bases separated the two germline ends. Per germline, CDR1 GTSNPN and CDR2 SVGIG (reference sequence). This CDR3 region has 13 residues. Here the CDR3 DNA reads TGTGCCTGGAGTGAGTCGTCCCCGCAGTCCCAGCATTTT. Translated, it gives CAWSESSPQSQHF.